This is a list of T cell receptor beta chains from one sample in a study of technical replicates of blood from a few donors. TCRdb's copy holds only in-frame clones and misses some; the assay was immunoSEQ multiplex PCR. The sample includes 95,000 to 100,000 clones, approximately 96% of them seen just once. Sequencing was carried out using T cells isolated from PBMCs. The receptors come from a human donor in good health. CDR3s include the opening cysteine and the closing phenylalanine or tryptophan. Size is omitted from some rows. Given values are once, few, many or a class for expanded clones.

>TRBJ1-5|TRBV21-1|.
CASSIHIRGVDGNQPQHF
>TRBJ1-5|TRBV6-1|.
CASSEINIKLSNQPQHF
>TRBJ2-7|TRBV6-5|.
CATAAEQVVSYEQYF
>TRBJ2-7|TRBV7-8|.
CASTPLVPGYEQYF
>TRBJ1-1|TRBV5-1|.
CASSLRGGPGTEAFF
>TRBJ2-7|TRBV29-1|.
CSAEDRTSYEQYF
>TRBJ2-3|TRBV5-1|once
CASRSSGGTDTQYF
>TRBJ2-7|TRBV5-1|.
CASSLGSGGSHEQYF
>TRBJ1-2|TRBV28|.
CASRPYRAVPGYTF
>TRBJ2-3|TRBV5-1|.
CASSLARQGARTDTQYF
>TRBJ2-5|TRBV30|.
CALGELLSSAQYF
>TRBJ2-2|TRBV9|.
CASSAPLPNTGELFF
>TRBJ2-1|TRBV7-2|.
CASSSTSGGNEQFF
>TRBJ1-5|TRBV19|.
CASSIFSGDQPQHF
>TRBJ1-3|TRBV5-1|.
CASSSIGQGEGNTIYF
>TRBJ1-5|TRBV19|once
CASITRGRAWNQPQHF